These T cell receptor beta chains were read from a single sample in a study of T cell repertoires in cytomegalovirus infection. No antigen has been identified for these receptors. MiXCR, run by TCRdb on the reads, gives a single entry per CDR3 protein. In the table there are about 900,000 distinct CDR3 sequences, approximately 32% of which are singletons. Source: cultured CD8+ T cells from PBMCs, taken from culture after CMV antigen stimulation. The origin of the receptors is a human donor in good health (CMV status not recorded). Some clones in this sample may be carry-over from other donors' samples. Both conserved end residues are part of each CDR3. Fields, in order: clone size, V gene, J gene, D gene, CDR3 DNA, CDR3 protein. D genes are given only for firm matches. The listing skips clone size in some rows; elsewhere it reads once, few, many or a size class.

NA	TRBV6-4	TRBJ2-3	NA	TGTGCCAGCAGCGACAAAAGGCTGGGCAGGGCAACAGATACGCAGTATTTT	CASSDKRLGRATDTQYF
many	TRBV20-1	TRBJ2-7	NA	TGCAGTGCCCCTGGTCCCGCCCGGGGAAGGTACGAGCAGTACTTC	CSAPGPARGRYEQYF
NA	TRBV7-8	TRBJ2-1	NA	TGTGCCAGCAGCTTAGAGGGCCAGACAGCAGGGGATGAGCAGTTCTTC	CASSLEGQTAGDEQFF
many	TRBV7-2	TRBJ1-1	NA	TGTGCCAGCAGCTTGGGCACGAACACTGAAGCTTTCTTT	CASSLGTNTEAFF
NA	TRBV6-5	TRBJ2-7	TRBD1	TGTGCCAGCAGTTACTCGAAACTGACAGGGGACCTCGAGCAGTACTTC	CASSYSKLTGDLEQYF
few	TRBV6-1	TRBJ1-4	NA	TGTGCCAGCGGGCAGTTCATTCCTGGGGTGTTTTTT	CASGQFIPGVFF
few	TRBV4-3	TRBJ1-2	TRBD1	TGCGCCAGCAGCCAAGATCCTCTGCCGGGGACAGCTCCCTATGGCTACACCTTC	CASSQDPLPGTAPYGYTF
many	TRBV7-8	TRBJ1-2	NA	TGTGCCAGCAGCTTAGACCGTGGCTACACCTTC	CASSLDRGYTF
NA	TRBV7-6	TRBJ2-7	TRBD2	TGTGCCAGCAGCTTAATACTAGCGGGGGCCAACTACGAGCAGTACTTC	CASSLILAGANYEQYF
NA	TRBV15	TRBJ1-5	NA	TGTGCCACCAGCAGAGGGGAAAACAGGGCCCACATCAATCAGCCCCAGCATTTT	CATSRGENRAHINQPQHF
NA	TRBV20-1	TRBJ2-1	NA	TGCAGTGCTAGAGAGGTTGCCAGGGGATGGAATGAGCAGTTCTTC	CSAREVARGWNEQFF
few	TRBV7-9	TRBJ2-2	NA	TGTGCCAGCAGCCTCCGGGAAGGTTACCTAACCGGGGAGCTGTTTTTT	CASSLREGYLTGELFF
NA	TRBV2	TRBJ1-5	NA	TGTGCCAGCAGTGGTGCCCTGGGCGGGGAGGGGGGCAATCAGCCCCAGCATTTT	CASSGALGGEGGNQPQHF
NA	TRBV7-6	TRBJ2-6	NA	TGTGCCAGCAGCCACCCGTACCACTACAGCTCTGGGGCCAACGTCCTGACTTTC	CASSHPYHYSSGANVLTF
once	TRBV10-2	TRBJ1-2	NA	TGCGCCAGCAGTGAGTCGGGGGTCAGCCCGTCTAGTGGCTACACCTTC	CASSESGVSPSSGYTF
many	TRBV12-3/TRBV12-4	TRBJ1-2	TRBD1	TGTGCCAGCAGTCCGACCGGGACAGGGATGTCTTTAGATGGCTACACCTTC	CASSPTGTGMSLDGYTF
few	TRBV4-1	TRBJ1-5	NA	TGCGCCAGCAGCCAATTTCTTAGAAATCAGCCCCAGCATTTT	CASSQFLRNQPQHF
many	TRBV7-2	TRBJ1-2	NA	TGTGCCAGCTCCGACCAGGAGGGCTTTGGCTACACCTTC	CASSDQEGFGYTF
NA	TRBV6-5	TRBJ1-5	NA	TGTGCCAGCAGTCCGAGCGACAATCAGCCCCAGCATTTT	CASSPSDNQPQHF
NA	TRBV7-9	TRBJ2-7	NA	TGTGCCAGCAGCTTACCTCTATACAGGGATGGGAACTACGAGCAGTACTTC	CASSLPLYRDGNYEQYF
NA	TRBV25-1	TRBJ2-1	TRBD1	TGTGCCAGCAGACCCGGAGGGGGACAGGGTTCCTACAATGAGCAGTTCTTC	CASRPGGGQGSYNEQFF
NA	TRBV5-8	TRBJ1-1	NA	TGTGCCAGCAACATGGACCAGGTTGGGGGAAAAACTGAAGCTTTCTTT	CASNMDQVGGKTEAFF
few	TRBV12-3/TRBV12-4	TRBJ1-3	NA	TGTGCCAGCACCCCTCCGGGCGACACCATATATTTT	CASTPPGDTIYF
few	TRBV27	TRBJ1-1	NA	TGTGCCAGCACCCCCGGGACCGCGAACACTGAAGCTTTCTTT	CASTPGTANTEAFF
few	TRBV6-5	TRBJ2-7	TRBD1	TGTGCCAGCAGTCAGATGACAGGGGGCGCTTCCTACGAGCAGTACTTC	CASSQMTGGASYEQYF
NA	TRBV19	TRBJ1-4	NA	TGTGCCAGCTCTCCCTTGGGGGAGGAGGAAAAACTGTTTTTT	CASSPLGEEEKLFF
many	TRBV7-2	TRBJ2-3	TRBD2	TGTGCCAGCAGCTTAGAAGCGGGGGAGAGCACAGATACGCAGTATTTT	CASSLEAGESTDTQYF
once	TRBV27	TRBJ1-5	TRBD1	TGTGCCAGCAGTGCCTCCCCGACAGGGAGCTATCAGCCCCAGCATTTT	CASSASPTGSYQPQHF
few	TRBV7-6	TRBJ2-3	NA	TGTGCCAGCAGCTCACAGGGCCCCGGAGATACGCAGTATTTT	CASSSQGPGDTQYF
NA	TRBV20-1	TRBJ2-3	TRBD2	TGCAGTGCTAGAGGCTCGGGACTAGCAGGGTTCACAGATACGCAGTATTTT	CSARGSGLAGFTDTQYF
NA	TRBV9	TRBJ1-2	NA	TGTGCTTCGGAGGGGACTTCGGGGAGCTATGGCTACACCTTC	CASEGTSGSYGYTF
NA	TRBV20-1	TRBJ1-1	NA	TGCAGTGCAAGTACCGGGACAGAAGCTTTCTTT	CSASTGTEAFF
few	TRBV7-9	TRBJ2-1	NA	TGTGCCAGCCGCCCACCCCTAAGGGGAGGAAATGAGCAGTTCTTC	CASRPPLRGGNEQFF
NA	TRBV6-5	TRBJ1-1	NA	TGTGCCAGCTTTCGGAACGGCCACACTGAAGCTTTCTTT	CASFRNGHTEAFF
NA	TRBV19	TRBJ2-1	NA	TGTGCCAGTAGTATGGGACAAACCTCCTACAATGAGCAGTTCTTC	CASSMGQTSYNEQFF
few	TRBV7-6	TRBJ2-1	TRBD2	TGTGCTAGTAGCTTACAAGCGGGGGGGCTCTACAATGAGCAGTTCTTC	CASSLQAGGLYNEQFF
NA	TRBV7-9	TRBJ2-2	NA	TGTGCCAGCAGCACCCAGACGGGCAGCGGGGAGCTGTTTTTT	CASSTQTGSGELFF
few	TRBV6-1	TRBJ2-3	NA	TGTGCCAGCAGTATCTGGACTGGGGTGAACACAGATACGCAGTATTTT	CASSIWTGVNTDTQYF
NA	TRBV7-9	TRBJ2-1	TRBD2	TGTGCCGGGGGACTAGCGGAGGGACGCTCCTACAATGAGCAGTTCTTC	CAGGLAEGRSYNEQFF
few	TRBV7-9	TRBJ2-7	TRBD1	TGTGCCAGCAGCTTCGACAGGGACGAGCAGTACTTC	CASSFDRDEQYF
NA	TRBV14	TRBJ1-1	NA	TGTGCCAGCAGCCAAGATCCTCGGGGGTGGAGCACTGAAGCTTTCTTT	CASSQDPRGWSTEAFF
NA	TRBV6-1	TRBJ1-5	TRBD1	TGTGCCAGCAGTCAGGGACAGCCAGAGGATTATAGCAATCAGCCCCAGCATTTT	CASSQGQPEDYSNQPQHF
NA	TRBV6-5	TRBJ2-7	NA	TGTGCCAGCAGTTACTCCCTTGACTCACTCGGGGAGCAGTACTTC	CASSYSLDSLGEQYF
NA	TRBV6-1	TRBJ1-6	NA	TGTGCCAGCAGTGAACGGTCTAGTACCTATAATTCACCCCTCCACTTT	CASSERSSTYNSPLHF
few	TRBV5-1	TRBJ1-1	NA	TGCGCCAGCAGATCGGGGCTGCATGAAGCTTTCTTT	CASRSGLHEAFF
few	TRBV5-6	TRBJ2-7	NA	TGTGCCAGCAGCTTGGGGGCAAGCGAGCAGTACTTC	CASSLGASEQYF
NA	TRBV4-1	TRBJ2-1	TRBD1	TGCGCCAGCAGCCAAGAACCCGGGACAGGGCTCTACAATGAGCAGTTCTTC	CASSQEPGTGLYNEQFF
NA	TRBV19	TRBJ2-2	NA	TGTGCCAGTAGTTCCAGGACCACCGGGGAGCTGTTTTTT	CASSSRTTGELFF
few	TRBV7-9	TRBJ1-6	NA	TGTGCCAGCAGCTTAGAAGGGGAAATGAATTCACCCCTCCACTTT	CASSLEGEMNSPLHF
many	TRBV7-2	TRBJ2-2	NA	TGTGCCAGCAGCTTTTTTCCCCGGGACGCCTACACCGGGGAGCTGTTTTTT	CASSFFPRDAYTGELFF
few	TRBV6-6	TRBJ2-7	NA	TGTGCCAGCAGTTACTCGAAGGGAGACTACGAGCAGTACTTC	CASSYSKGDYEQYF
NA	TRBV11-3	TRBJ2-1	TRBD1	TGTGCCAGCAGCGACCGAGAGAGGGACAGCAACAATGAGCAGTTCTTC	CASSDRERDSNNEQFF
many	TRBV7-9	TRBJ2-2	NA	TGTGCCAGCAGCGGCGGACGAGGGAACACCGGGGAGCTGTTTTTT	CASSGGRGNTGELFF
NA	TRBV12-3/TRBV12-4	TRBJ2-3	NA	TGTGCCAGCAGTACACAGGGAAACACAGATACGCAGTATTTT	CASSTQGNTDTQYF
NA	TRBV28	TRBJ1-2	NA	TGTGCCAGCAGTATCGACAGTGTGAGGGGCTACACCTTC	CASSIDSVRGYTF